This T cell receptor beta chain was identified in a study of Tregs in tolerant kidney transplant recipients (dated by TCRdb to the late 2010s). As for the study more broadly: Before combined kidney and bone marrow transplantation, this study identified donor-specific regulatory T cells using TCRbeta sequencing and then followed those same cells after transplant. TCRbeta repertoire sequencing was used in a few healthy controls to compare several methods for expanding Tregs specific for an allogeneic donor. Study-wide findings and limitations: Expanding Tregs with activated donor B cells appeared to identify the most biologically relevant and donor-specific TCRbeta repertoire. Biological reproducibility was not directly addressed, though technical replication error appeared minimal. The study was limited by small patient numbers, and the findings need validation in larger populations and under other immunosuppression protocols.

For TCRbeta CDR3 sequencing, genomic DNA from the sorted cells was extracted using the QIAGEN DNeasy Blood and Tissue Kit. High-throughput TCRbeta CDR3 sequencing, which included PCR amplification with bias correction and internal controls, was done commercially through immunoSEQ. The original methods were these. Unique productive TCRbeta sequences were defined by CDR3 nucleotide sequence when primers matched and otherwise by CDR3 amino acid sequence together with Vbeta and Jbeta genes. To correct sorting error, sequences shared between sorted populations at a frequency ratio of 2:1 or less were removed; the rest were assigned to the higher population. A sequence was defined as donor-reactive if the sequence was expanded at least 5-fold in CFSE-low cells compared with unstimulated cells and had a frequency of at least 0.01% in CFSE-low cells. Jensen-Shannon divergence, calculated on the top 100 TCRbeta sequences ranked by frequency, was used to quantify repertoire divergence. For samples with multiple sequencing runs, sorting error was corrected in each run separately before the runs were combined. TCRdb carries this immuneACCESS record with in-frame sequences only. Its versions omit some clonotypes, under half of them owing to an unresolved V gene in the studies checked, with the rest unexplained. The DNA gave D and trimming, while V, J and clone size come from that table. The sample has some 100,000 clones on record, roughly 92% of them singletons. Of the sample, approximately 0.6% is held by the ten largest clones.

Unstimulated Tregs (CD4+CD25+CD127-), CD4+ non-Tregs (CD4+CD25-), CD4 and CD8 cells were FACS-sorted from thawed PBMCs. Healthy control blood came either as purchased buffy coats or from healthy volunteers. Healthy control blood was processed by Ficoll density gradient to PBMCs and cryopreserved; patient PBMCs were collected before and after transplant. Of note for this clone: This clone's antigen is unknown. Base qualities are missing; no much larger clone stands one base away.

The V end loses 5 bases and the J end loses 3 bases, and a stretch of 19 bases separates them. The CDR3 starts with the cysteine, ends with the phenylalanine, and has 16 residues. Only the CDR3 region is kept as DNA, spanning 48 bases read in frame from base 1. CDR1 and CDR2 (SEHNR, FQNEAQ) derive from the germline V gene (reference sequence). The V and J segments used are TRBV7-9 and TRBJ1-1, with the D gene not clear enough to name. This sequence was found in a human donor in good health. Sequencing was done on a sample of CD4+ T cells from blood. Here is the DNA: TGTGCCAGCAGCCCCCCTCCCCGGGGTGGGTACACTGAAGCTTTCTTT. This translates into CASSPPPRGGYTEAFF.